The clone carrying this TCR beta chain was seen only a few times. Its cognate antigen is unknown. The authors ran a second PCR of roughly 6 to 12 cycles using a sample-barcoded 5' primer and a J-beta primer mix. TCRdb re-called the 5' RACE reads through MiXCR, storing one row per CDR3 protein. The data contain around 1,600,000 distinct CDR3 sequences, about 45% of them singletons. This entry is derived from a study of blood T cells in healthy people across ages. Overall study findings and caveats: Among long-lived donors, naive CD4+ cells were more numerous and diversity higher than in aged donors. Across samples, TCR beta diversity tracked strongly with naive T cell percentage. As age increased, TCR beta diversity per million T cells fell in a roughly linear fashion.

At least 6 million PBMCs were isolated per sample. The TCR sequence derives from a woman between 18 and 29 years old in good health. Sequences were obtained from blood.

This CDR3 is CASMWAGGRHNEQFF. The CDR3 DNA reads as TGTGCCAGCATGTGGGCGGGAGGGCGCCACAATGAGCAGTTCTTC. This rearrangement joins TRBV3-1 to TRBJ2-1; 9 bases fit TRBD2. Germline values: CDR1 LGHDT, CDR2 YNNKEL (reference sequence). The CDR3 runs 15 residues. V lost 7 bases, J lost 5 bases, and 9 bases stayed unmatched.